This passage covers 18 T cell receptor beta chains from one sample sequenced in a study of vaccination and CD4 T cells after COVID-19. For these receptors, no antigen is known. Oncomine TCR Beta short-read sequencing was applied to DNA from cultured CD4+ T cells. From the PCR reads, TCRdb called clonotypes with MiXCR, one entry per CDR3 protein. The sample records just over 20,000 distinct CDR3 sequences, approximately 50% being singletons. Indicated treatment: approximately 11-day PBMC culture with coronavirus spike peptide pools or control peptides (ViraFEST assay). Sequenced: CD4+ T cells from blood, cultured in vitro. The origin of the receptors is a human donor who had recovered from COVID-19.

The chain uses TRBV28 and TRBJ2-4, with unresolved D. The CDR3 contains 13 residues. The V end was cut by 6 bases, the J end by 5 bases, with 11 bases between. CDR1 and CDR2 from the germline V gene are MDHEN and SYDVKM. The CDR3 sequence is CASRTPTENIQYF. CDR3 bases: TGTGCCAGCAGAACTCCTACAGAAAACATTCAGTACTTC. Full variable domain (rest looked up from reference TRBV28 and TRBJ2-4): DVKVTQSSRYLVKRTGEKVFLECVQDMDHENMFWYRQDPGLGLRLIYFSYDVKMKEKGDIPEGYSVSREKKERFSLILESASTNQTSMYLCASRTPTENIQYFGAGTRLSVL.

This clonotype was counted a few times. The chain employs TRBV27 and TRBJ1-5, with D perhaps matching TRBD1 (6 bases). The CDR3 covers 16 residues. Trimming removed 4 bases from V and 4 bases from J, with 17 bases in between. CDR1 and CDR2 (germline): MNHEY, SMNVEV (reference sequence). CDR3 DNA: TGTGCCAGCAGTTCAAGCTGGACAGCCATGAATCAGCCCCAGCATTTT. Protein: CASSSSWTAMNQPQHF.

The chain carries TRBV27 and TRBJ1-2, with a weak D call TRBD1 (6 bases). Looked up from germline, CDR1 is MNHEY and CDR2 is SMNVEV (reference sequence). The CDR3 is 15 residues long. V gave up 6 bases and J gave up 4 bases, with 18 bases separating them. CDR3 DNA sequence: TGTGCCAGCAGACCCATACGACAGGTTGGCTATGGCTACACCTTC. It codes for CASRPIRQVGYGYTF.

CDR3 in amino acids: CASSSGHILEQFF. CDR3 bases: TGCGCCAGCAGCTCGGGACACATCCTTGAGCAGTTCTTC. The rearrangement uses TRBV5-1 and TRBJ2-1; possible D gene TRBD1, 6 bases. The ends were cut back, 3 bases at V and 9 bases at J, with 13 bases in the middle. The CDR3 has 13 residues. Germline V gene lookup returns CDR1 SGHRS and CDR2 YFSETQ.

V is TRBV14 and J is TRBJ2-5; D may be TRBD2 (5 bases). Germline-derived CDR1 and CDR2 are SGHDN and FVKESK. The CDR3 is 15 amino acids. V was shortened by 0 bases and J by 5 bases, with 13 bases between the two germline ends. The CDR3 loop reads CASSQEGSGLETQYF. As DNA, the CDR3 is TGTGCCAGCAGCCAAGAGGGTTCGGGGTTGGAGACCCAGTACTTC.

This CDR3 reads CASMDSPYNSPLHF. The CDR3 bases are TGTGCCAGCATGGACAGCCCCTATAATTCACCCCTCCACTTT. J is TRBJ1-6 and V is TRBV2; D perhaps matches TRBD1 (6 bases). Looked up from germline, CDR1 is SNHLY and CDR2 is FYNNEI. The CDR3 is 14 residues long. Trimming took off 7 bases at V and 2 bases at J, with 9 bases between the two ends.

This clonotype has just a few counts. The V call is TRBV7-6, the J call TRBJ2-2, with 10 bases lining up with TRBD2. CDR1 and CDR2 from the germline V gene are SGHVS and FNYEAQ. This CDR3 is 18 amino acids long. The V and J ends lost 5 bases and 3 bases, in that order; junction bases with no gene match: 12. CDR3 DNA sequence: TGTGCCAGCAGCCCAAACAGCGGGAGGGCCGAGTACACCGGGGAGCTGTTTTTT. As protein: CASSPNSGRAEYTGELFF.

The chain carries TRBV7-2 and TRBJ2-5; the match to TRBD2 covers 10 bases. This CDR3 comprises 15 residues. Germline V gene sequence: CDR1 SGHTA, CDR2 FQGNSA. CDR3 residues: CASRPPGLAWETQYF. The CDR3 DNA sequence: TGTGCAAGTCGCCCCCCGGGACTAGCGTGGGAGACCCAGTACTTC.

The rearrangement links TRBV11-1 to TRBJ1-6; unclear D gene. Trimming stripped 6 bases from V and 8 bases from J, with 8 bases between. CDR1 is SGHAT and CDR2 is FQDESV in the germline V gene (reference sequence). This CDR3 has 12 residues. CDR3 DNA: TGTGCCAGCAGTCGCGGAGATTCACCCCTCCACTTT. This gives the protein CASSRGDSPLHF. The full variable domain, rest sourced from reference TRBV11-1 and TRBJ1-6, is EAEVAQSPRYKITEKSQAVAFWCDPISGHATLYWYRQILGQGPELLVQFQDESVVDDSQLPKDRFSAERLKGVDSTLKIQPAELGDSAMYLCASSRGDSPLHFGNGTRLTVT.

The rearrangement links TRBV5-8 to TRBJ2-5; no definite D call. This CDR3 comprises 10 residues. Trimming cost V 0 bases and J 6 bases, with 0 bases left between them. Germline V gene data show CDR1 as SGHTS and CDR2 as YDEGEE. CDR3 nucleotides: TGTGCCAGCAGCTTGGAGACCCAGTACTTC. Protein product: CASSLETQYF.

In its sample, this clonotype was seen a few times. This chain uses TRBV20-1 with TRBJ1-2; TRBD1 might be the D (5 bases). The CDR3 totals 12 residues. The germline V and J ends were trimmed by 2 bases and 7 bases, with 11 bases remaining between them. Germline values: CDR1 DFQATT, CDR2 SNEGSKA (reference sequence). CDR3 bases: TGCAGTGCTAGATTGCAGGGTGGTGGCTACACCTTC. It yields the protein CSARLQGGGYTF.

V and J are TRBV20-1 and TRBJ2-3; 13 bases line up with TRBD2. The CDR3 spans 18 residues. CDR1 is DFQATT, CDR2 SNEGSKA, per germline (reference sequence). Losses at the gene ends were 3 bases for V and 3 bases for J; bases not matched to a gene: 12. CDR3 region: CSASGMTSGGPGTDTQYF. The DNA for the CDR3 is TGCAGTGCTAGTGGGATGACTAGCGGGGGGCCGGGAACAGATACGCAGTATTTT.

Sample share makes this clonotype medium-sized. This chain connects TRBV24-1 to TRBJ1-5, with a tentative D call TRBD1 (6 bases). The germline CDR1 and CDR2 sequences are KGHDR and SFDVKD. The V end was cut by 6 bases, the J end by 2 bases, with 7 bases between. The CDR3 covers 13 residues. For the CDR3, the DNA is TGTGCCACCAGTTACAGGGGCAATCAGCCCCAGCATTTT. Its protein is CATSYRGNQPQHF.

The table lists this clonotype with a few counts. The chain links TRBV20-1 to TRBJ2-3; tentatively, D is TRBD2 (6 bases). The CDR3 runs to 15 residues. V lost 3 bases and J lost 3, with 16 bases in between. Germline values: CDR1 DFQATT, CDR2 SNEGSKA (reference sequence). CDR3 loop: CSASGSGGPTDTQYF. The CDR3, as DNA: TGCAGTGCTAGTGGGTCCGGGGGACCGACAGATACGCAGTATTTT.

V and J are TRBV2 and TRBJ1-5; possible D gene TRBD1, 6 bases. Trimming pared 6 bases from V and 0 bases from J, leaving 15 bases between. The germline gives CDR1 SNHLY, CDR2 FYNNEI. The CDR3 contains 16 residues. The CDR3 is CASRRDRTNSNQPQHF. The CDR3 DNA reads TGTGCCAGCAGGAGAGACAGGACTAATAGCAATCAGCCCCAGCATTTT.

J is TRBJ1-3 and V is TRBV7-3; unclear D gene. The germline V and J ends were trimmed by 3 bases and 0 bases, with 9 bases remaining between them. This CDR3 has 15 residues. The germline V gene encodes CDR1 SGHTA and CDR2 FQGTGA. The CDR3 DNA reads as TGTGCCAGCAGCTTGGGAACAGCCTCTGGAAACACCATATATTTT. Translating it yields CASSLGTASGNTIYF.

The chain combines TRBV30 with TRBJ1-1, with 7 nucleotides matching TRBD1. The V segment lost 3 bases and the J segment 2 bases; nucleotides outside the gene matches: 6. CDR3 length equals 14 residues. The germline CDR1 and CDR2 sequences are GTSNPN and SVGIG (reference sequence). CDR3 amino acids: CAWRGDSINTEAFF. The CDR3, as DNA: TGTGCCTGGAGGGGGGACAGTATTAACACTGAAGCTTTCTTT.

V and J are TRBV20-1 and TRBJ2-3; a weak D match, TRBD2 (5 bases). V lost 3 bases to trimming and J lost 5 bases, with 27 bases between them. The CDR3 consists of 18 residues. CDR1 and CDR2 (germline): DFQATT, SNEGSKA (reference sequence). CDR3 residues: CSARPSPGRLSSGDTQYF. The DNA of the CDR3 is TGCAGTGCTAGGCCAAGTCCCGGCCGACTAAGCTCAGGAGATACGCAGTATTTT.